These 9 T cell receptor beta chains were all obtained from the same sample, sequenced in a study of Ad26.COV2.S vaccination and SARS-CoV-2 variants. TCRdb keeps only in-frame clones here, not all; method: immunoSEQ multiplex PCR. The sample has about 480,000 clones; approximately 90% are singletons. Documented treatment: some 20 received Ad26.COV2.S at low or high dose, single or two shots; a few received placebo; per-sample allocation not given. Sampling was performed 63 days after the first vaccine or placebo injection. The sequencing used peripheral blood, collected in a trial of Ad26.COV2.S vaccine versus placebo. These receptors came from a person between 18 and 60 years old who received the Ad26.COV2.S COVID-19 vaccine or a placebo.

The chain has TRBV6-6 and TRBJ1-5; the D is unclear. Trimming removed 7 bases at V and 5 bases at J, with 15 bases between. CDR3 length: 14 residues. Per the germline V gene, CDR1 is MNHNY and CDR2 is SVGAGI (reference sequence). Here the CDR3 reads CASTPGGSHQPQHF. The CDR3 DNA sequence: TGTGCCAGCACCCCAGGTGGCAGCCATCAGCCCCAGCATTTT.

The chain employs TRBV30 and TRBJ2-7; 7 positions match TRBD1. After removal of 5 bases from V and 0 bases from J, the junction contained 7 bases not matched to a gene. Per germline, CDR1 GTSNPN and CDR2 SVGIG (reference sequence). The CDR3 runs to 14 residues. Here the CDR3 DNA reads TGTGCCTGGGCCCGGGACAGTCTCTCCTACGAGCAGTACTTC. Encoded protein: CAWARDSLSYEQYF. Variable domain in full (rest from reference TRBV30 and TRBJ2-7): SQTIHQWPATLVQPVGSPLSLECTVEGTSNPNLYWYRQAAGRGLQLLFYSVGIGQISSEVPQNLSASRPQDRQFILSSKKLLLSDSGFYLCAWARDSLSYEQYFGPGTRLTVT.

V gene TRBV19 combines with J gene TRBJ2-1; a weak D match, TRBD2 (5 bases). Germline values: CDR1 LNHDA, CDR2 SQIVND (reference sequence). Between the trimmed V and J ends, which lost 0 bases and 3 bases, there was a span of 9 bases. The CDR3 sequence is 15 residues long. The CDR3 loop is CASSIDQADYNEQFF. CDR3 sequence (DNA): TGTGCCAGTAGTATAGATCAAGCGGACTACAATGAGCAGTTCTTC.

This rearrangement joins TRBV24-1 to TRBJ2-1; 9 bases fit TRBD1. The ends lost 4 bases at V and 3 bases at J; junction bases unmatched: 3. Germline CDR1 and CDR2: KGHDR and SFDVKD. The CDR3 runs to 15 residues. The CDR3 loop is CATSDGQGYYNEQFF. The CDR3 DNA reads TGTGCCACCAGTGACGGACAGGGGTACTACAATGAGCAGTTCTTC.

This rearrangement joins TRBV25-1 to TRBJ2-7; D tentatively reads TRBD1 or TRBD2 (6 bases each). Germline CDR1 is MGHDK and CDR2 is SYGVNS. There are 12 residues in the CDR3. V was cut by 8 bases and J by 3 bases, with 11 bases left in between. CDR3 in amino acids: CASRGGNYEQYF. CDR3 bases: TGTGCCAGCCGAGGGGGGAACTACGAGCAGTACTTC.

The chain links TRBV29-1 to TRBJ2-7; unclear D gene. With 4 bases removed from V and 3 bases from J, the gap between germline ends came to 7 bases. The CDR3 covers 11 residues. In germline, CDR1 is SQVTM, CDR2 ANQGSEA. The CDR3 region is CSVGWGYEQYF. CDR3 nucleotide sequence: TGCAGCGTTGGGTGGGGCTACGAGCAGTACTTC.

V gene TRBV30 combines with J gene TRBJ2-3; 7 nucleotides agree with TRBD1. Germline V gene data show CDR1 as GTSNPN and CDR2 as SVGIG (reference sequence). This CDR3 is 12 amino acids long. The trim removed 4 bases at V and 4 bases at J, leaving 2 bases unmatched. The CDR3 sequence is CAWNRGADTQYF. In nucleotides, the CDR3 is TGTGCCTGGAACAGGGGCGCAGATACGCAGTATTTT.

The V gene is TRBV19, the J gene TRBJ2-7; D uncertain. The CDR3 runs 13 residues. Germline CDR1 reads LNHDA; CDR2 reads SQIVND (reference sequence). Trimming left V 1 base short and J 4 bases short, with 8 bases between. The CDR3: CASSIGWGYEQYF. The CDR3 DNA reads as TGTGCCAGTAGTATAGGATGGGGTTACGAGCAGTACTTC.

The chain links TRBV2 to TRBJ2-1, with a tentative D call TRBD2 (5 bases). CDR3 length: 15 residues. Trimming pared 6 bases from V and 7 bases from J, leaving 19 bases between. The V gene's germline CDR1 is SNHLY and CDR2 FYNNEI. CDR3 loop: CASSAIGSRGNEQFF. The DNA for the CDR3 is TGTGCCAGCAGCGCCATTGGGAGCCGTGGGAATGAGCAGTTCTTC.